This TCR beta chain was observed in a study of chemoradiotherapy in HPV16-positive cancers (dated by TCRdb to between 2021 and 2023). Study-level background: Using functional T-cell assays on cells from two HPV16-positive patients, the researchers defined candidate HPV-specific T-cell clones and common TCR motifs. TCR repertoires from under 90 patients with HPV-related cancers were then used to track the candidate HPV-specific TCRs and motifs. The study asked whether T-cell immunity to the HPV oncoproteins E6 and E7 changes during chemoradiotherapy and whether this immunity affects survival. What the work shows at the level of the full study, not this receptor alone: Expansion of candidate HPV-specific clones and E7-related TCR motifs was observed in the tumor microenvironment during treatment, whereas no such expansion was observed for non-HPV-specific T cells. Improved recurrence-free survival in HPV16-positive patients was associated with expansion of HPV-responsive T cells during chemoradiotherapy. Only two HPV16-positive patients were used to derive the functional definition of HPV-specific T cells, and the survival association was reported for HPV16-positive patients.

Repertoires were sampled repeatedly over the course of chemoradiotherapy, so clonal expansion could be followed in the tumor microenvironment. Notes on this clone: Its antigen specificity is not known. One base away there is no much larger clone; base qualities are not given.

The library was obtained by the immunoSEQ multiplex PCR assay. TCRdb's version of the immuneACCESS table is confined to in-frame rearrangements and falls short of the full clone set. An unresolved V gene accounts for under half of the shortfall where checked; the remainder is of unknown origin. This sample holds over 10,000 clones; roughly nine tenths were observed only once. Approximately 23% of the sample rests with the top ten. The CDR3 contains 17 residues, cysteine and phenylalanine counted. CDR3 DNA only is kept here, 51 bases in frame from base 1. For this chain, trimming is 2 bases at the V end and 6 bases at the J end, and the number of junction bases without a gene match is 11. Per the germline V gene, KGHSH is the CDR1 and LQKENI is the CDR2.

The receptor's source is a human donor with HPV-associated anogenital cancer. The V gene is TRBV18 and the J gene is TRBJ2-1; 9 nucleotides in the junction match TRBD1. This sample comprised blood, obtained from a patient who underwent chemoradiotherapy. The nucleotide sequence reads TGTGCCAGCTCACCATTGGGACAGGGTACGGGAGGCAATGAGCAGTTCTTC. Its protein reads: CASSPLGQGTGGNEQFF.